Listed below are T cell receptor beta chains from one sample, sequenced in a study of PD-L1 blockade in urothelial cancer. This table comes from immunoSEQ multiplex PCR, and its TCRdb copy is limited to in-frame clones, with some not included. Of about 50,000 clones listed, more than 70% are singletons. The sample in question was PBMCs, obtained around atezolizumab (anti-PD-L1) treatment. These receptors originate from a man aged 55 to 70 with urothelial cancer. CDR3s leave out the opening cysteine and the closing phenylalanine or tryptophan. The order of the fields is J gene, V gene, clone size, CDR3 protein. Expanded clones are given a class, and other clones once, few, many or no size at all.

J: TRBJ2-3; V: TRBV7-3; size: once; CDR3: ASSPRGASTDTQY
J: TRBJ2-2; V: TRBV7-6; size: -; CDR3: ASSLRGGAGELF
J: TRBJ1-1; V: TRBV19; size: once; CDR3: ASTEPAGMNTEAF
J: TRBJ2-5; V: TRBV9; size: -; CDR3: ASSASAGGQETQY
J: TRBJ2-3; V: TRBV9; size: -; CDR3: ASSQQRADTQY
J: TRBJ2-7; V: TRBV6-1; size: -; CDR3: ASTRSGYDEQY
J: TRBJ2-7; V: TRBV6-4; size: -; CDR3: ASSDSPSGSYEQY
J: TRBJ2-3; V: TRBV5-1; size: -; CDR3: ASSSATMDRGRPDTQY
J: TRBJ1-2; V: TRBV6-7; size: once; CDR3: ASIPPSGGGGYT
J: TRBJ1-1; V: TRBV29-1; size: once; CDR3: SGTGHLNTEAF
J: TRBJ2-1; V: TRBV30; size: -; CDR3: AWSRQAGARNEQF
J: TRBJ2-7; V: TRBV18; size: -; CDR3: ASSQGTYEQY
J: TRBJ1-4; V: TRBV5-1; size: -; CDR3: ASSLGPATNEKLF
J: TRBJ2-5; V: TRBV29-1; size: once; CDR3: SVEPSGRETQY
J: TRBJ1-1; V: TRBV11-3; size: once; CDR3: ASSSRAGGREAF
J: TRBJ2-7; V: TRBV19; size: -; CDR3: ASSIKGAYEQY
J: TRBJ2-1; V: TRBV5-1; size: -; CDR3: ASSPTRIAGLIDNEQF
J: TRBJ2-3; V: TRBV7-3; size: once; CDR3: ASSFSGGVRDTQY
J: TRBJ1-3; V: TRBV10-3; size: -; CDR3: AISDGSSGNTIY
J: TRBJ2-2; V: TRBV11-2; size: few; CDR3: ASSPRSGNTGELF
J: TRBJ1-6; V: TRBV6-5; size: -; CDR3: ASSRNRGYNSPLH
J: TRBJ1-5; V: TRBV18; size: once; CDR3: ASSPPAGVGQPQH
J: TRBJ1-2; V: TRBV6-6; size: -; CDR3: ASSPTVSSYT
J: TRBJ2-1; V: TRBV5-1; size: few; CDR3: ASSLEGQRALSYNEQF
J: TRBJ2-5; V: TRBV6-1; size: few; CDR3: ASRATGGLETQY
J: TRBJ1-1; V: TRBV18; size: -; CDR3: ASSPFGGNTEAF
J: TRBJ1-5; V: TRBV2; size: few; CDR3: ASRADREGQPQH
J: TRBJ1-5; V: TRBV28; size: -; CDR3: ALSGGRGNQPQH
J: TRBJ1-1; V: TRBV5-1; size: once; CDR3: ASRAAGGNTEAF
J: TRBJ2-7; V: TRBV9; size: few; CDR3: ASSVDLREANGGEQY
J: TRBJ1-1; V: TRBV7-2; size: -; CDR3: ASSFRHGNTEAF
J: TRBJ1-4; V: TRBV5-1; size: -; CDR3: ASSLVSSEGKLF
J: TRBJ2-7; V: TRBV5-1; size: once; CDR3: ASSLYGQTYEQY
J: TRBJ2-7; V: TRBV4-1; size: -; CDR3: ASSQDFAGSSYEQY
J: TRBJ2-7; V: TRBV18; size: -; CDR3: ASSPPYAGGAYEQY
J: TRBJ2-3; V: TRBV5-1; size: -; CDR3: ASSSILAGMADTQY
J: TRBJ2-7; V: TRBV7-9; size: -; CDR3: ASRSSGSSYEQY
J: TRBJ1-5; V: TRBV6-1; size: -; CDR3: ASVQGSQPQH
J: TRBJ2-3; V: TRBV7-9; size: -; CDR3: ASSGPSTDTQY
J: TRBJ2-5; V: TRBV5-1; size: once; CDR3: ASGLTSGADRETQY
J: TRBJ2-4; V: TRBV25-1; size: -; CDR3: ASSSRGQEVSNIQY
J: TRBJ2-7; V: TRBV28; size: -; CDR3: ASRNSGGSYEQY
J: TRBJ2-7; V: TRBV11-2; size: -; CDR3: ASSPQRVGEQY
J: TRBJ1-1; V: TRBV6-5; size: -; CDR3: ASSYAGMNTEAF
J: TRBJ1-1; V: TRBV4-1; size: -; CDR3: ASSHVDRGVNTEAF
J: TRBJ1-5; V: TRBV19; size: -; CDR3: ASSRGLQPQH
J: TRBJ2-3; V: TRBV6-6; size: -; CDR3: ASGTGDTDTQY
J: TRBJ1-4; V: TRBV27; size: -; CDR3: ASSLVFSGVGEKLF
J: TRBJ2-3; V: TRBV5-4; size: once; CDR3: ASSFFSGAGDTQY
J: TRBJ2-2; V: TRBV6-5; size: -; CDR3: ASSLQQNTGELF
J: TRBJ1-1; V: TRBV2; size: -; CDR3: ASSETGNTEAF